The sequence of this TCR beta chain was determined in a study of blood T cell repertoires in COVID-19 (dated by TCRdb to about 2020). With regard to the full study: Collaborator samples came from the United States, Italy and Spain and covered acute and convalescent phases of COVID-19. The material from the prospective study consisted of cDNA or gDNA derived from T cells, B-cell-depleted T cells, or PBMCs. The dataset comprised deeply sampled blood TCRbeta repertoires from subjects exposed to, actively infected with, or recovered from COVID-19. The repertoires were made available in a free public database intended to serve as a resource for research on the immune response to SARS-CoV-2. Samples were obtained from the ongoing ImmuneRACE study (first 160 participants) and from 1,254 subjects provided by 6 global collaborators. Sample metadata almost always included a de-identified subject ID, COVID-19 status, age in years and sex. Where available, HLA class I and class II types were obtained from metadata supplied by the sample provider rather than from assay-based typing. General study outcomes and caveats: The quantity of clinical and demographic metadata differed by source and by participant and was supplied without curation.

About this clone itself: Its antigen specificity is not known. No base quality information exists; no much larger clone differs at one position.

At one collaborating source in Seattle, patients were enrolled during active infection and were followed longitudinally through the course of disease. Collaborating institutions collected whole blood in K2EDTA tubes following their own protocols. Collaborator samples were shipped for TCRbeta analysis as frozen whole blood, isolated PBMCs, or DNA extracted from either sample type. Germline trimming: 6 bases from V, 12 bases from J; junction bases outside gene matches: 11. Based on the germline V gene, the CDR1 and CDR2 sequences are MDHEN and SYDVKM. The CDR3 holds 13 amino acids from the cysteine to the phenylalanine. The sequence is cut down to CDR3 DNA, 39 bases in frame from base 1. TCRbeta CDR3 regions were amplified from genomic DNA by means of the immunoSEQ Assay, a bias-controlled multiplex PCR. The paper's processing steps were these. Nucleated cell counts per sample were estimated from amplification of reference gene primers within the assay. To quantify the absolute abundance of each unique TCRbeta CDR3 rearrangement, sequence reads were collapsed and filtered. For each sample, productive Simpson clonality was calculated by taking the square root of Simpson's diversity index across productive rearrangements. TCRdb took this table from immuneACCESS and kept in-frame rearrangements with V and J called. Such tables lack part of the clones; where checked against another copy, unresolved V genes explain under half of the gap, and the rest is unexplained. The V and J calls and clone size are taken from that table; D and trimming were inferred from the DNA. For this sample the table gives about 48,000 clones, of which 70% to 90% were detected only once. The ten largest account for around 3% of the sample.

This TCR came from a woman at least 80 years old with COVID-19, enrolled during active disease. The rearranged segments are TRBV28 and TRBJ2-1, with TRBD1 identical over 7 junction bases. The sequenced material came from peripheral blood. The DNA reads TGTGCCAGCAGCCTACGACAGGGAATGTCGCAGTTCTTC. This sequence encodes CASSLRQGMSQFF.